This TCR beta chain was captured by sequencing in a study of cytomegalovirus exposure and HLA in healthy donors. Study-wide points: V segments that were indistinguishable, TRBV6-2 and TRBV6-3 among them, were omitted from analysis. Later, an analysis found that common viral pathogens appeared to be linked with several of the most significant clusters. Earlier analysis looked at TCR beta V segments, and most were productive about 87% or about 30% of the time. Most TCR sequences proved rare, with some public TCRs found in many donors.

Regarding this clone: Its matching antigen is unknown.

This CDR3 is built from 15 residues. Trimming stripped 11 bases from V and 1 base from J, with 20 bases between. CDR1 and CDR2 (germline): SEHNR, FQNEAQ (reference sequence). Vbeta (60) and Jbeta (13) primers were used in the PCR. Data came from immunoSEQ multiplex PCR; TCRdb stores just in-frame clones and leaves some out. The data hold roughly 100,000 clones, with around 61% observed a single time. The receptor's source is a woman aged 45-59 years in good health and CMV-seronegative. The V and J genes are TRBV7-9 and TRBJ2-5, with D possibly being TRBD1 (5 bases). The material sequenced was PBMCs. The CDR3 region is CAVRHRQLPQETQYF. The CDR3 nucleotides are TGTGCCGTACGACATAGACAGTTACCCCAAGAGACCCAGTACTTC. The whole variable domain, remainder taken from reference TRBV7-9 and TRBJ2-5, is DTGVSQNPRHKITKRGQNVTFRCDPISEHNRLYWYRQTLGQGPEFLTYFQNEAQLEKSRLLSDRFSAERPKGSFSTLEIQRTEQGDSAMYLCAVRHRQLPQETQYFGPGTRLLVL.